This T cell receptor (beta chain) stems from a study of response to subunit inactivated influenza vaccine. This clonotype was observed many times. The CDR3 has 14 residues. Trimming removed 6 bases from V and 7 bases from J, with 15 bases in between. TCRdb re-derived calls from the RT-PCR reads in MiXCR, one entry per CDR3 protein. Among approximately 520,000 distinct CDR3 sequences listed, approximately 15% were seen once. This sequence originates from a man in his fifties or sixties who received an inactivated influenza vaccine. This chain links TRBV12-3 or TRBV12-4 with TRBJ2-2, with D perhaps matching TRBD1 (5 bases). The material sequenced was CD4+ T cells sorted from PBMCs, taken less than 30 months after vaccination. This chain's CDR3 is CASRAPGSVGELFF. The CDR3 region has the DNA TGTGCCAGCAGAGCTCCAGGGTCGGTCGGGGAGCTGTTTTTT.